The T cell receptor beta chain under discussion was sequenced for a study of blood T cell repertoires in COVID-19. Study summary: Samples representing acute and convalescent COVID-19 were sourced from the United States, Italy and Spain. The analysed material was cDNA or gDNA that came from T cells, B-cell-depleted T cells, or PBMCs.

V dropped 1 base and J dropped 3; count of bases not matched to a gene: 6. The CDR3 is 16 residues long. CDR1 is LGHNT, CDR2 FRNRAP, per germline. In the source study's methods: Amplification with reference gene primers provided the estimates of nucleated cell counts. Sequencing was performed with immunoSEQ multiplex PCR; in TCRdb, only in-frame clones are kept and a portion is missing. V, J and clone size reflect that table, while D and trimming were determined from the DNA. The table shows roughly 90,000 clones, with under 85% occurring only once. The source is a human donor in a cohort sampled during active COVID-19. Material: peripheral blood. The chain is built from TRBV12-5 and TRBJ1-5; TRBD1 aligns across 7 bases. Written as DNA, the CDR3 is TGTGCTAGTGGTTTGGCCCCGGGACAGCACAATCAGCCCCAGCATTTT. Protein: CASGLAPGQHNQPQHF.